This T cell receptor beta chain is from a study of CD8+CD57+ T cells in acquired aplastic anemia. Study observations and caveats: Sharing between patients and controls was observed for twenty-nine CD8+ CDR3 sequences.

Worth noting for this clonotype: Antigen specificity is unknown.

By flow cytometry, patients selected for sequencing had shown an expansion of CD8+CD57+ cells. Severe acquired aplastic anemia was the diagnosis recorded for all patients. TCR beta VDJ combinations and CDR3 sequences were profiled from genomic DNA. TCRdb used MiXCR to reprocess the reads, holding one entry per CDR3 protein. In the table there are about 240,000 distinct CDR3 sequences, around half of which are singletons. This clonotype originated in a human donor with aplastic anemia. The material sequenced was sorted CD4+, CD8+, or CD8+CD57+ T cells (not recorded which) from PBMCs.

CDR3 nucleotides: TGTGCCAGCAGCGTAGCCCAGGGGGGGACTGAAGCTTTCTTT. Translation gives CASSVAQGGTEAFF. This rearrangement joins TRBV9 to TRBJ1-1, with 7 bases that match TRBD1. Germline V CDR1 and CDR2: SGDLS, YYNGEE. V shed 0 bases and J 5 bases; nucleotides not matched to a gene: 4. The CDR3 extends over 14 amino acids.